A single sample gave rise to the 22 T cell receptor beta chains below, sequenced in a study of cytomegalovirus exposure and HLA in healthy donors. Amplification used 60 Vbeta primers and 13 Jbeta primers. Sequencing was performed with immunoSEQ multiplex PCR; in TCRdb, only in-frame clones are kept and a portion is missing. The data contain fewer than 75,000 clones, 83% of them singletons. The sample was PBMCs. These receptors all stem from a man aged 25 to 40 in good health and CMV-seronegative.

The chain links TRBV5-1 to TRBJ2-3; the match to TRBD2 covers 15 bases. With 2 bases clipped from V and 6 bases from J, the junction kept 1 base outside the gene matches. The CDR3 length is 15 residues. Germline lookup yields CDR1 SGHRS and CDR2 YFSETQ. CDR3 DNA: TGCGCCAGCAGCTTCGGGACTAGCGGGGGGGATACGCAGTATTTT. This sequence encodes CASSFGTSGGDTQYF.

CDR3 sequence: CASSFGGGEQPQHF. CDR3 sequence (DNA): TGTGCCAGCAGTTTTGGTGGGGGGGAACAGCCCCAGCATTTT. J is TRBJ1-5 and V is TRBV27; perhaps TRBD1 as D (5 bases). Germline CDR1 reads MNHEY; CDR2 reads SMNVEV (reference sequence). V was cut by 3 bases and J by 7 bases, with 13 bases left in between. The CDR3 loop spans 14 amino acids.

This clone came up a few times. This chain uses TRBV4-1 with TRBJ1-4, with D maybe TRBD1 (6 bases). The CDR3 sequence is 13 residues long. The V and J ends lost 1 base and 14 bases respectively, with 14 bases between them. CDR1 and CDR2 from the germline V gene are MGHRA and YSYEKL. This CDR3 reads CASSQGTGTTLFF. In DNA, the CDR3 is TGCGCCAGCAGCCAAGGGACGGGGACAACGCTGTTTTTT.

The V and J genes are TRBV5-1 and TRBJ2-7, with TRBD2 matching 7 bases. Looked up from germline, CDR1 is SGHRS and CDR2 is YFSETQ. V dropped 5 bases and J dropped 5; count of bases not matched to a gene: 13. CDR3 length equals 15 residues. CDR3 residues: CASSYGGDPRDEQYF. The CDR3 coding sequence is TGCGCCAGCAGTTATGGGGGGGACCCAAGGGACGAGCAGTACTTC.

This chain links TRBV6-1 with TRBJ1-2, with 8 bases matching TRBD1. The germline V gene encodes CDR1 MNHNS and CDR2 SASEGT. The ends lost 6 bases at V and 8 bases at J; junction bases unmatched: 11. The CDR3 length is 14 residues. CDR3 loop: CASSPDRAGKGYTF. The CDR3 DNA reads TGTGCCAGCAGCCCGGACAGGGCTGGGAAAGGCTACACCTTC.

This clone was counted a few times. This sequence joins TRBV4-3 and TRBJ1-3; D gene uncertain. The V gene lost 0 bases and the J gene lost 0 bases, with 6 bases spanning the gap. This CDR3 is 15 amino acids long. From germline, CDR1 is LGHNA and CDR2 YSLEER. The CDR3 sequence: CASSQDRGSGNTIYF. CDR3 in DNA: TGCGCCAGCAGCCAAGACCGGGGCTCTGGAAACACCATATATTTT.

CDR3 DNA sequence: TGTGCCAGCAGTCCATCCGGGACAGGGGGACGCGGCTACACCTTC. Its translation is CASSPSGTGGRGYTF. The chain combines TRBV14 with TRBJ1-2, with 11 bases aligning to TRBD1. The CDR3 runs to 15 residues. Per the germline V gene, CDR1 is SGHDN and CDR2 is FVKESK. J lost 8 bases, V lost 6 bases, and 11 bases had no gene match.

This chain links TRBV18 with TRBJ1-4; D is unclear. CDR1 and CDR2 from the germline V gene are KGHSH and LQKENI. The CDR3 totals 14 residues. Between the trimmed V and J ends, which lost 5 bases and 5 bases, there was a span of 12 bases. The CDR3 loop reads CASSSQVGNEKLFF. The CDR3 nucleotides read TGTGCCAGCTCATCTCAGGTGGGCAATGAAAAACTGTTTTTT.

This chain links TRBV5-4 with TRBJ1-2, with TRBD1 matching over 8 bases. Germline V CDR1 and CDR2: SGHNT, YYREEE (reference sequence). The CDR3 length is 13 residues. V was pared by 1 base and J by 6 bases, with 2 bases of the junction left unmatched. The CDR3 is CASSLTGGNGYTF. Written as DNA, the CDR3 is TGTGCCAGCAGCTTGACAGGGGGGAATGGCTACACCTTC.

The chain recombines TRBV11-2 with TRBJ2-2; D is possibly TRBD1 (5 bases). The CDR3 loop spans 14 amino acids. Trimming stripped 5 bases from V and 4 bases from J, with 11 bases between. CDR1 is SGHAT and CDR2 is FQNNGV in the germline V gene. This chain's CDR3 is CASSRIGVTGELFF. CDR3 bases: TGTGCCAGCAGCAGAATAGGGGTCACCGGGGAGCTGTTTTTT.

This sequence joins TRBV2 and TRBJ2-5, with 8 bases aligning to TRBD2. Germline CDR1 and CDR2: SNHLY and FYNNEI. Germline trimming cut 0 bases from V and 2 bases from J; bases unmatched to any gene: 8. This CDR3 has 17 residues. The CDR3 loop reads CASSEARSGGSQETQYF. In DNA, the CDR3 is TGTGCCAGCAGTGAAGCGCGCAGCGGGGGATCTCAAGAGACCCAGTACTTC.

This clone occurred once. The rearrangement joins TRBV4-3 to TRBJ2-3; unclear D gene. V lost 0 bases, J lost 4 bases, and 8 bases lay in between. The CDR3 runs 14 residues. The V gene's germline CDR1 is LGHNA and CDR2 YSLEER. The CDR3: CASSQDLEADTQYF. CDR3 in DNA: TGCGCCAGCAGCCAAGACTTAGAGGCAGATACGCAGTATTTT.

In its sample, this clone ranks as medium-sized. The chain is built from TRBV7-2 and TRBJ1-6; 8 bases are a match to TRBD1. Germline trimming cut 7 bases from V and 7 bases from J; bases unmatched to any gene: 9. Germline V gene data show CDR1 as SGHTA and CDR2 as FQGNSA. This CDR3 comprises 15 residues. The DNA for the CDR3 is TGTGCCAGCACCTCCGGGACAGGTTGGAATTCACCCCTCCACTTT. Translating gives CASTSGTGWNSPLHF.

The chain couples TRBV5-8 to TRBJ2-6; 7 bases match TRBD2. Unmatched junction bases numbered 12, after V lost 1 base and J lost 2 bases. The germline gives CDR1 SGHTS, CDR2 YDEGEE. The CDR3 runs 19 residues. This CDR3 reads CASSLRAGVTLAGANVLTF. DNA for the CDR3: TGTGCCAGCAGCTTGAGGGCGGGAGTAACTCTTGCTGGGGCCAACGTCCTGACTTTC.

This sequence joins TRBV19 and TRBJ2-5, with 12 bases lining up with TRBD2. The CDR3 has 17 amino acids. Germline CDR1 and CDR2: LNHDA and SQIVND (reference sequence). V trimming: 5 bases; J trimming: 1 base; junction bases outside the gene matches: 8. This chain's CDR3 is CASSSGWTSGAQETQYF. In DNA, the CDR3 is TGTGCCAGTAGTTCTGGGTGGACTAGCGGGGCCCAAGAGACCCAGTACTTC.

The chain uses TRBV5-4 and TRBJ2-7, with TRBD2 matching over 15 bases. This CDR3 has 15 residues. V shed 6 bases, J shed 6 bases, and the junction held 7 bases outside the gene matches. Looked up from germline, CDR1 is SGHNT and CDR2 is YYREEE (reference sequence). The CDR3 coding sequence is TGTGCCAGCACCGAGGGACTAGCGGGAGGCAGCGAGCAGTACTTC. Residues: CASTEGLAGGSEQYF. Full variable domain (rest looked up from reference TRBV5-4 and TRBJ2-7): ETGVTQSPTHLIKTRGQQVTLRCSSQSGHNTVSWYQQALGQGPQFIFQYYREEENGRGNFPPRFSGLQFPNYSSELNVNALELDDSALYLCASTEGLAGGSEQYFGPGTRLTVT.

This clone appeared once. The CDR3 protein is CASSLPYSTDTQYF. The CDR3 DNA reads as TGTGCCAGCAGCTTGCCCTACAGCACAGATACGCAGTATTTT. V and J are TRBV7-9 and TRBJ2-3, with unresolved D. Germline assignment: CDR1 SEHNR and CDR2 FQNEAQ (reference sequence). The ends were cut back, 3 bases at V and 0 bases at J, with 7 bases in the middle. CDR3 length equals 14 residues.

This clone was picked up one time. The genes are TRBV7-8 and TRBJ1-1, with 7 nucleotides matching TRBD1. The trim removed 3 bases at V and 0 bases at J, leaving 4 bases unmatched. The CDR3 covers 15 residues. CDR1 SGHVS and CDR2 FQNEAQ come from the germline V gene. The DNA for the CDR3 is TGTGCCAGCAGCTTGGCGACAGGGATGAACACTGAAGCTTTCTTT. Translating gives CASSLATGMNTEAFF.

The chain uses TRBV4-3 and TRBJ1-1; D is unclear. V lost 2 bases to trimming and J lost 6 bases, with 13 bases between them. Germline CDR1 is LGHNA and CDR2 is YSLEER. The CDR3 sequence is 14 residues long. The CDR3 sequence: CASSQRNGGAEAFF. The CDR3 DNA follows: TGCGCCAGCAGCCAACGAAACGGTGGAGCTGAAGCTTTCTTT.

The J gene is TRBJ1-1, the V gene TRBV29-1, with 10 bases aligning to TRBD1. CDR1 is SQVTM and CDR2 is ANQGSEA in the germline V gene. The CDR3 loop spans 14 amino acids. Unmatched junction bases numbered 8, after V lost 7 bases and J lost 3 bases. CDR3 sequence (DNA): TGCAGCGCCTTTCCGGGACAGGGGTACACTGAAGCTTTCTTT. Translated, it gives CSAFPGQGYTEAFF.

This chain uses TRBV4-1 with TRBJ1-4, with 9 bases matching TRBD1. The CDR3 spans 15 residues. CDR1 is MGHRA, CDR2 YSYEKL, per germline. J was trimmed by 5 bases and V by 6 bases; bases with no gene match: 7. CDR3 coding DNA: TGCGCCAGCAGACCCCCCGGACAGGGGAATGAAAAACTGTTTTTT. Protein product: CASRPPGQGNEKLFF.

V and J are TRBV5-1 and TRBJ2-5; tentative D call: TRBD2 (5 bases). The J call may be mistaken, given a closer DNA end match to TRBJ2-7. Looked up from germline, CDR1 is SGHRS and CDR2 is YFSETQ. The CDR3 covers 13 residues. CDR3 DNA: TGCGCCAGCTCGAAAGAGGGATCCTACGAGCAGTACTTC. It codes for CASSKEGSYEQYF.